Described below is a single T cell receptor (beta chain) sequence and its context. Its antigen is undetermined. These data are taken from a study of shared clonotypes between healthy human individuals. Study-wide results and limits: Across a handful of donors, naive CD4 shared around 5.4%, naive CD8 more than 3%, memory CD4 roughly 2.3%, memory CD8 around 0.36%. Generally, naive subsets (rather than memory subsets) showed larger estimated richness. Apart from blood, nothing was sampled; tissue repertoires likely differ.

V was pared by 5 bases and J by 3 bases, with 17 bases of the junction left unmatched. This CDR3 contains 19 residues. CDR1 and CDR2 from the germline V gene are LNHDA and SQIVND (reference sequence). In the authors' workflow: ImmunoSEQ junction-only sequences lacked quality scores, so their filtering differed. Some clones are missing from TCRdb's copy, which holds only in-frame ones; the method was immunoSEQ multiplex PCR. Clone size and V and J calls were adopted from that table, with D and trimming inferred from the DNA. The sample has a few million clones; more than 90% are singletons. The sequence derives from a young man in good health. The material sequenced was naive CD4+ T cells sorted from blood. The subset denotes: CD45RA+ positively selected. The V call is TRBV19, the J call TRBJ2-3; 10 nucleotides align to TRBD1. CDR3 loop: CASSLRDRGLILRTDTQYF. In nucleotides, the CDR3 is TGTGCCAGTAGTCTCCGGGACAGGGGCCTCATACTCAGGACAGATACGCAGTATTTT.